The 5 T cell receptor beta chains presented below share a single source sample, sequenced in a study of T cell responses to AZD1222 COVID-19 vaccine. The protocol was immunoSEQ multiplex PCR, while the TCRdb copy is restricted to in-frame clones and leaves out a portion. The table records fewer than 110,000 clones, about 90% of them present only once. The sequencing here drew on peripheral blood, taken 28 days after the second AZD1222 dose. Receptors were obtained from an adult who received the AZD1222 COVID-19 vaccine.

The rearrangement joins TRBV6-5 to TRBJ2-1; maybe TRBD2 (7 bases). Germline assignment: CDR1 MNHEY and CDR2 SVGAGI. This CDR3 is built from 14 residues. Trimming left V 8 bases short and J 10 bases short, with 21 bases between. CDR3 nucleotides: TGTGCCAGCTTAGGCGGGGGCCCTCTCGGAGAGCAGTTCTTC. Its translation: CASLGGGPLGEQFF.

The rearrangement links TRBV4-1 to TRBJ1-3; a possible D gene is TRBD1 (5 bases). With 4 bases removed from V and 1 base from J, the gap between germline ends came to 17 bases. The germline V gene encodes CDR1 MGHRA and CDR2 YSYEKL. The CDR3 extends over 17 amino acids. The CDR3 spells CASSLGPGGNSGNTIYF. DNA for the CDR3: TGCGCCAGCAGCCTGGGACCAGGAGGGAATTCTGGAAACACCATATATTTT.

V and J are TRBV21-1 and TRBJ1-5. TRBV21-1 is a known pseudogene. The CDR3 covers 14 residues. CDR3 nucleotide sequence: TGTGCCAGCAGCAAAATGTCATCCGGCCAGCCCCAGCATTTT. Translation: CASSKMSSGQPQHF.

The chain employs TRBV5-4 and TRBJ2-7, with 7 bases that match TRBD2. The junction had 4 bases not matched to a gene; V was cut back by 0 bases and J by 4 bases. The CDR3 has 14 amino acids. Germline V gene data show CDR1 as SGHNT and CDR2 as YYREEE (reference sequence). CDR3 DNA: TGTGCCAGCAGCTTGGGGGCGGGGGAGTACGAGCAGTACTTC. Its translation: CASSLGAGEYEQYF.

This clone was counted once. This chain connects TRBV30 to TRBJ1-2; 9 bases align to TRBD1. This CDR3 has 13 amino acids. Germline loops: CDR1 GTSNPN, CDR2 SVGIG (reference sequence). The junction had 6 bases not matched to a gene; V was cut back by 3 bases and J by 7 bases. The CDR3 nucleotides read TGTGCCTGGAGCTATGTGGACAGGGGTGGCTACACCTTC. It is translated as CAWSYVDRGGYTF.